Each of the 32 T cell receptor beta chains below was sequenced from the same sample in a study of cytomegalovirus exposure and HLA in healthy donors. Primers included in the PCR were 60 Vbeta and 13 Jbeta primers. Libraries were prepared by immunoSEQ multiplex PCR; TCRdb keeps only in-frame clonotypes and omits some of them. This sample has about 130,000 clones; around 80% occur once, and the top ten carry around 14%. Sequencing was performed on PBMCs. The receptors originated from a woman in her sixties or seventies in good health and CMV-seropositive.

The chain employs TRBV4-1 and TRBJ2-3; 8 nucleotides line up with TRBD2. Germline trimming cut 3 bases from V and 6 bases from J; bases unmatched to any gene: 17. The CDR3 sequence is 18 residues long. The germline CDR1 and CDR2 sequences are MGHRA and YSYEKL. This CDR3 reads CASSQRAQGQREKDTQYF. The CDR3 DNA is TGCGCCAGCAGCCAGAGAGCTCAGGGGCAGCGGGAGAAGGATACGCAGTATTTT.

V is TRBV4-3 and J is TRBJ1-3; possibly TRBD1 for D (5 bases). Per germline, CDR1 LGHNA and CDR2 YSLEER. The CDR3 covers 17 residues. The V end was cut by 0 bases, the J end by 7 bases, with 19 bases between. DNA of the CDR3: TGCGCCAGCAGCCAAGATCTTGTCGCCGGAGGGGTCAACACCATATATTTT. As protein: CASSQDLVAGGVNTIYF.

Only one count was recorded for this clone. The CDR3 nucleotides are TGTGCCTGGAGTTCAGGGAGCAATCAGCCCCAGCATTTT. This translates into CAWSSGSNQPQHF. The J gene is TRBJ1-5, the V gene TRBV30, with a tentative D call TRBD1 (5 bases). The CDR3 extends over 13 amino acids. CDR1 and CDR2 from the germline V gene are GTSNPN and SVGIG (reference sequence). V lost 2 bases and J lost 1, with 6 bases in between.

This chain connects TRBV6-1 to TRBJ2-3; D gene ambiguous. V was shortened by 4 bases and J by 0 bases, with 14 bases between the two germline ends. The CDR3 length is 16 residues. The germline V gene encodes CDR1 MNHNS and CDR2 SASEGT. The CDR3 reads CASSASRWASTDTQYF. As DNA, the CDR3 is TGTGCCAGCAGTGCCTCCCGCTGGGCGAGCACAGATACGCAGTATTTT.

The chain joins TRBV9 to TRBJ1-3, with D possibly TRBD1 on 6 matching bases. Germline V gives CDR1 SGDLS, CDR2 YYNGEE. The CDR3 is 14 amino acids. V dropped 3 bases and J dropped 4 bases, with 11 bases sitting between them. Here the CDR3 DNA reads TGTGCCAGCAGCGCAGGGGAAGCCGGAAACACCATATATTTT. Protein sequence: CASSAGEAGNTIYF. Variable domain in full (rest from reference TRBV9 and TRBJ1-3): DSGVTQTPKHLITATGQRVTLRCSPRSGDLSVYWYQQSLDQGLQFLIQYYNGEERAKGNILERFSAQQFPDLHSELNLSSLELGDSALYFCASSAGEAGNTIYFGEGSWLTVV.

The DNA for the CDR3 is TGTGCCAGCTCACCACCCGTCCAGGGGTCCTCCTACGAGCAGTACTTC. Protein sequence: CASSPPVQGSSYEQYF. The chain is built from TRBV18 and TRBJ2-7; a weak D match, TRBD1 (6 bases). Germline V gene lookup returns CDR1 KGHSH and CDR2 LQKENI. V was shortened by 0 bases and J by 0 bases, with 12 bases between the two germline ends. The CDR3 is made up of 16 amino acids.

The V and J genes are TRBV4-2 and TRBJ1-2; tentatively, D is TRBD1 (5 bases). CDR3 length: 15 amino acids. The germline V gene has CDR1 LGHNA and CDR2 YNFKEQ. With 0 bases removed from V and 8 bases from J, the gap between germline ends came to 16 bases. Here the CDR3 reads CASSQDWQGIGGYTF. CDR3 sequence (DNA): TGTGCCAGCAGCCAAGATTGGCAGGGCATTGGGGGCTACACCTTC.

This clone was counted between two and nine times. The V gene is TRBV6-6, the J gene TRBJ1-1; D is possibly TRBD1 (5 bases). Per the germline V gene, CDR1 is MNHNY and CDR2 is SVGAGI (reference sequence). The CDR3 totals 15 residues. V dropped 8 bases and J dropped 5 bases, with 21 bases sitting between them. Written as DNA, the CDR3 is TGTGCCAGCTCCCTACGGGGGGGAAGAAGGACTGAAGCTTTCTTT. Translated, it gives CASSLRGGRRTEAFF.

The V call is TRBV7-9, the J call TRBJ1-4; 11 nucleotides agree with TRBD1. The CDR3 runs to 15 residues. V dropped 6 bases and J dropped 5; count of bases not matched to a gene: 5. The germline V gene has CDR1 SEHNR and CDR2 FQNEAQ (reference sequence). CDR3 coding DNA: TGTGCCAGCAGAGGGACAGGGGGGAGGAATGAAAAACTGTTTTTT. It is translated as CASRGTGGRNEKLFF.

This clone was recorded a few times. The V and J genes are TRBV7-8 and TRBJ2-3, with 9 nucleotides matching TRBD1. The CDR3 is made up of 16 amino acids. From germline, CDR1 is SGHVS and CDR2 FQNEAQ. The ends lost 1 base at V and 4 bases at J; junction bases unmatched: 6. The chain's CDR3 is CASSLEFDRGADTQYF. The CDR3 nucleotides read TGTGCCAGCAGCTTAGAATTTGACAGGGGGGCAGATACGCAGTATTTT. Filled out from reference TRBV7-8 and TRBJ2-3, the complete variable domain reads GAGVSQSPRYKVAKRGQDVALRCDPISGHVSLFWYQQALGQGPEFLTYFQNEAQLDKSGLPSDRFFAERPEGSVSTLKIQRTQQEDSAVYLCASSLEFDRGADTQYFGPGTRLTVL.

V and J are TRBV18 and TRBJ2-1, with 9 nucleotides matching TRBD1. The V gene's germline CDR1 is KGHSH and CDR2 LQKENI. With 4 bases clipped from V and 0 bases from J, the junction kept 10 bases outside the gene matches. There are 18 residues in the CDR3. The chain's CDR3 is CASSLTLGGQGSYNEQFF. The CDR3 nucleotides read TGTGCCAGCTCACTGACTTTGGGGGGACAGGGCTCCTACAATGAGCAGTTCTTC.

In its sample, this clone was seen a few times. This chain uses TRBV28 with TRBJ2-7; D is possibly TRBD1 (6 bases). Per germline, CDR1 MDHEN and CDR2 SYDVKM. The V end was cut by 8 bases, the J end by 3 bases, with 17 bases between. This CDR3 is built from 14 residues. The DNA for the CDR3 is TGTGCCAGCCAAGCCCAGGGGACGTACTACGAGCAGTACTTC. It yields the protein CASQAQGTYYEQYF.

The CDR3 reads CASSWGPTGSSGNTIYF. The CDR3 DNA sequence: TGCGCCAGCAGCTGGGGCCCTACAGGCTCCTCTGGAAACACCATATATTTT. V and J are TRBV5-1 and TRBJ1-3; D may be TRBD1 (5 bases). The germline V and J ends were trimmed by 3 bases and 0 bases, with 16 bases remaining between them. Germline V gene sequence: CDR1 SGHRS, CDR2 YFSETQ. The CDR3 extends over 17 amino acids.

This clone occurred once. The chain has TRBV30 and TRBJ2-2, with D possibly being TRBD1 (5 bases). The V end was cut by 1 base, the J end by 5 bases, with 17 bases between. The CDR3 sequence is 16 residues long. Germline loops: CDR1 GTSNPN, CDR2 SVGIG (reference sequence). The CDR3 here is CAWSGRTGLTTGELFF. DNA for the CDR3: TGTGCCTGGAGTGGAAGAACAGGCCTTACTACCGGGGAGCTGTTTTTT. Full variable domain (remainder filled in from reference TRBV30 and TRBJ2-2): SQTIHQWPATLVQPVGSPLSLECTVEGTSNPNLYWYRQAAGRGLQLLFYSVGIGQISSEVPQNLSASRPQDRQFILSSKKLLLSDSGFYLCAWSGRTGLTTGELFFGEGSRLTVL.

The V and J genes are TRBV7-2 and TRBJ2-7; D possibly corresponds to TRBD2 (6 bases). This CDR3 spans 12 amino acids. Germline V lookup: CDR1 SGHTA, CDR2 FQGNSA. V was clipped by 4 bases and J by 6 bases, with 10 bases between them. The CDR3 region has the DNA TGTGCCAGCAGCTCCGGGGGAGGCGAGCAGTACTTC. Its translation is CASSSGGGEQYF.

The chain joins TRBV2 to TRBJ2-1, with 8 bases fitting TRBD1. Germline CDR1 reads SNHLY; CDR2 reads FYNNEI. Trimming took 6 bases from V and 4 from J; bases not matched to a gene: 8. This CDR3 is 15 amino acids long. The CDR3 nucleotides read TGTGCCAGCAGCCCCAGGACAGGGCTTTACAATGAGCAGTTCTTC. Its protein is CASSPRTGLYNEQFF.

The chain is built from TRBV19 and TRBJ1-1; TRBD1 is a possible D gene (5 bases). Germline-derived CDR1 and CDR2 are LNHDA and SQIVND (reference sequence). The CDR3 consists of 14 residues. With 8 bases removed from V and 5 bases from J, the gap between germline ends came to 18 bases. CDR3 in DNA: TGTGCCAGTCTTCGCCCGGGGGAGGGGACTGAAGCTTTCTTT. Translating gives CASLRPGEGTEAFF.

This chain links TRBV2 with TRBJ1-5, with a possible D match to TRBD1 (6 bases). With 6 bases removed from V and 9 bases from J, the gap between germline ends came to 18 bases. CDR1 is SNHLY, CDR2 FYNNEI, per germline. The CDR3 is made up of 14 amino acids. Written as DNA, the CDR3 is TGTGCCAGCAGCCGGGAACAGGGTCGCGGGCCCCAGCATTTT. This codes for CASSREQGRGPQHF.

This chain links TRBV6-5 with TRBJ1-2; 8 positions match TRBD1. This CDR3 region has 16 residues. The V gene end was trimmed by 4 bases and the J gene end by 2 bases; junction bases not matched to a gene: 9. From germline, CDR1 is MNHEY and CDR2 SVGAGI. In nucleotides, the CDR3 is TGTGCCAGCAGTTCCCCTCGGACAGGGTTGAACTATGGCTACACCTTC. Protein: CASSSPRTGLNYGYTF.

This clone was found a few times. The chain employs TRBV30 and TRBJ1-4; the D gene is possibly TRBD1 (6 bases). Germline CDR1 GTSNPN, CDR2 SVGIG (reference sequence). The CDR3 spans 15 residues. Trimming pared 3 bases from V and 3 bases from J, leaving 14 bases between. CDR3 sequence: CAWRAQQGPNEKLFF. DNA of the CDR3: TGTGCCTGGAGAGCACAACAGGGACCTAATGAAAAACTGTTTTTT.

The rearrangement links TRBV4-3 to TRBJ2-2; possible D gene TRBD1, 5 bases. Germline assignment: CDR1 LGHNA and CDR2 YSLEER. The CDR3 spans 17 residues. V shed 0 bases and J shed 4 bases, with 15 bases lying between them. CDR3 sequence reads: CASSQEYVGRATGELFF. In DNA form, the CDR3 reads TGCGCCAGCAGCCAAGAGTATGTGGGCAGGGCCACCGGGGAGCTGTTTTTT.

Note on this clone: Other DNA sequences in the same sample also yield this CDR3. The gene calls are TRBV5-6 and TRBJ2-7, with TRBD1 matching over 9 bases. The CDR3 consists of 14 residues. Trimming at V came to 2 bases and at J to 4 bases, leaving 4 bases not matched to a gene. CDR1 and CDR2 (germline): SGHDT, YYEEEE. The CDR3 DNA sequence: TGTGCCAGCAGCTTTGGACAGGGGAGATACGAGCAGTACTTC. Translation: CASSFGQGRYEQYF. Looking up the rest from reference TRBV5-6 and TRBJ2-7 gives the full variable domain: DAGVTQSPTHLIKTRGQQVTLRCSPKSGHDTVSWYQQALGQGPQFIFQYYEEEERQRGNFPDRFSGHQFPNYSSELNVNALLLGDSALYLCASSFGQGRYEQYFGPGTRLTVT.

The chain carries TRBV7-2 and TRBJ1-2, with D unresolved. Germline CDR1 reads SGHTA; CDR2 reads FQGNSA. The V end was cut by 1 base, the J end by 3 bases, with 3 bases between. CDR3 size: 12 residues. CDR3 protein: CASSLGHYGYTF. DNA of the CDR3: TGTGCCAGCAGCTTAGGGCACTATGGCTACACCTTC.

This clone was seen once. This sequence joins TRBV1 and TRBJ2-7; the table's D call of TRBD1 was not tested on the DNA. TRBV1 is tagged as a pseudogene. The CDR3 loop spans 16 amino acids. The CDR3 reads CTSSTLGTGVYYEQYF. The CDR3 DNA sequence: TGCACCAGCAGCACTCTAGGGACAGGGGTCTACTACGAGCAGTACTTC.

Comment on this clone: An end of the junction differs from the germline gene, which may be a read error. The V call is TRBV7-7, the J call TRBJ2-3; 7 nucleotides line up with TRBD1. CDR1 and CDR2 from the germline V gene are SSHAT and FNYEAQ (reference sequence). The CDR3 totals 17 residues. CDR3 nucleotides: TGTGCTAGCAGCCCACAGGGGCCCCAAACTAGCACAGATACGCAGTATTTT. Translation: CASSPQGPQTSTDTQYF.

V usage is TRBV4-3 and J usage is TRBJ1-2; 7 bases agree with TRBD1. The germline V gene encodes CDR1 LGHNA and CDR2 YSLEER. The CDR3 is 17 amino acids. V lost 0 bases and J lost 1; bases outside the gene matches: 8. CDR3 DNA sequence: TGCGCCAGCAGCCAAGATTGGCCGGGACAGCTTAACTATGGCTACACCTTC. Translation gives CASSQDWPGQLNYGYTF.

This chain joins TRBV19 and TRBJ1-1, with 8 positions matching TRBD1. CDR3 length equals 12 residues. V gave up 9 bases and J gave up 1 base; unmatched junction bases: 1. Looked up from germline, CDR1 is LNHDA and CDR2 is SQIVND (reference sequence). In DNA, the CDR3 is TGTGCCAGCGACAGGGGGAACACTGAAGCTTTCTTT. Its protein product is CASDRGNTEAFF. The whole variable domain, remainder taken from reference TRBV19 and TRBJ1-1, is DGGITQSPKYLFRKEGQNVTLSCEQNLNHDAMYWYRQDPGQGLRLIYYSQIVNDFQKGDIAEGYSVSREKKESFPLTVTSAQKNPTAFYLCASDRGNTEAFFGQGTRLTVV.

V gene TRBV6-6 combines with J gene TRBJ2-1; D not certain. This CDR3 has 15 residues. The V end lost 5 bases, the J end lost 0 bases, and 11 bases lay between the germline ends. Germline V gives CDR1 MNHNY, CDR2 SVGAGI (reference sequence). CDR3: CASSNPTSSYNEQFF. The CDR3 bases are TGTGCCAGCAGTAACCCAACGAGCTCCTACAATGAGCAGTTCTTC.

This chain links TRBV10-3 with TRBJ1-1, with D possibly TRBD1 on 6 matching bases. V was pared by 6 bases and J by 0 bases, with 8 bases between. The CDR3 covers 13 residues. Germline values: CDR1 ENHRY, CDR2 SYGVKD. CDR3: CAISGTMNTEAFF. For the CDR3, the DNA is TGTGCCATCAGCGGGACAATGAACACTGAAGCTTTCTTT.

This clone showed up just a few times. V is TRBV2 and J is TRBJ1-1; 9 bases agree with TRBD1. Looked up from germline, CDR1 is SNHLY and CDR2 is FYNNEI. With V trimmed by 6 bases and J by 1 base, 3 bases remained unmatched. There are 14 residues in the CDR3. The CDR3 DNA is TGTGCCAGCAGGGAGGACAGGGGGAACACTGAAGCTTTCTTT. It is translated as CASREDRGNTEAFF.

This clone was counted between two and nine times. The same CDR3 also results from other DNA sequences found in this sample. This chain joins TRBV30 and TRBJ1-3; TRBD1 might be the D (5 bases). The CDR3 is 15 amino acids. The germline V and J ends were trimmed by 5 bases and 4 bases, with 18 bases remaining between them. Germline V gives CDR1 GTSNPN, CDR2 SVGIG (reference sequence). CDR3 nucleotides: TGTGCCTGGGGGTCGTTAGGGGCCGCGGGAAACACCATATATTTT. Its protein product is CAWGSLGAAGNTIYF.

This chain connects TRBV29-1 to TRBJ1-1; 9 bases fit TRBD1. V gave up 7 bases and J gave up 5 bases; unmatched junction bases: 8. Germline CDR1 SQVTM, CDR2 ANQGSEA. The CDR3 has 13 residues. As DNA, the CDR3 is TGCAGCGCTCAAACAGGGGGCGGGACTGAAGCTTTCTTT. This encodes CSAQTGGGTEAFF.